This T cell receptor (beta chain) is drawn from a study of T cells in Graves' hyperthyroidism and ophthalmopathy. The wider study: Prior to any treatment, at the point of initial diagnosis, peripheral blood was collected. General study results and limits: Most thyroid clonotypes expanded above 0.001 appeared in blood too.

Over 18 months, lack of ophthalmopathy progression marked Graves' hyperthyroidism as stable. A roughly 10 ml volume of fresh peripheral blood provided the PBMCs. Germline CDR1 reads DFQATT; CDR2 reads SNEGSKA (reference sequence). The CDR3 is 14 residues long. After removal of 6 bases from V and 2 bases from J, the junction contained 5 bases not matched to a gene. From RNA transcripts, TCR beta CDR3 regions were amplified. The HTBI primer set drove a first-round RT-PCR of the TCR CDR3. In TCRdb, the multiplex PCR reads were re-called with MiXCR into one record per CDR3 protein. The sample records about 690,000 distinct CDR3 sequences, approximately 15% being singletons. In this sample, this clonotype turned up many times. Its matching antigen is unknown.

This receptor was identified in a man aged 50-60 years with Graves' hyperthyroidism. The V and J genes are TRBV20-1 and TRBJ2-1; TRBD2 matches at 9 bases. The sample taken for sequencing was blood. CDR3 region: CSAELAGPYNEQFF. For the CDR3, the DNA is TGCAGTGCAGAACTAGCGGGCCCCTACAATGAGCAGTTCTTC.